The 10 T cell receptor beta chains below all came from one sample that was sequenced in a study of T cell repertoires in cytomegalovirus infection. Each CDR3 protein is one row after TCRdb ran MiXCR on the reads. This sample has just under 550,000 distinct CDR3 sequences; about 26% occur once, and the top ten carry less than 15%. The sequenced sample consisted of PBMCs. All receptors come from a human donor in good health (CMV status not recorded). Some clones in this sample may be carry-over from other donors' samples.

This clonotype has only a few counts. In DNA form, the CDR3 reads TGTGCCTGGAGTGTAGGGATGAAGCCTGGACCCTATGGCTACACCTTC. Protein sequence: CAWSVGMKPGPYGYTF. V usage is TRBV30 and J usage is TRBJ1-2; D gene ambiguous. V was pared by 0 bases and J by 4 bases, with 18 bases between. The CDR3 spans 16 residues. Germline CDR1 is GTSNPN and CDR2 is SVGIG (reference sequence).

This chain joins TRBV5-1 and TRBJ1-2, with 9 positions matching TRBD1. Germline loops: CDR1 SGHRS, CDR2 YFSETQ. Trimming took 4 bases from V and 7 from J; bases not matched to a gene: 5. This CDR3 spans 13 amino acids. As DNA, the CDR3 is TGCGCCAGCAGCCAGGGACAGGGTGCTGGCTACACCTTC. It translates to CASSQGQGAGYTF. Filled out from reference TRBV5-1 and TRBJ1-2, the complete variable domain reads KAGVTQTPRYLIKTRGQQVTLSCSPISGHRSVSWYQQTPGQGLQFLFEYFSETQRNKGNFPGRFSGRQFSNSRSEMNVSTLELGDSALYLCASSQGQGAGYTFGSGTRLTVV.

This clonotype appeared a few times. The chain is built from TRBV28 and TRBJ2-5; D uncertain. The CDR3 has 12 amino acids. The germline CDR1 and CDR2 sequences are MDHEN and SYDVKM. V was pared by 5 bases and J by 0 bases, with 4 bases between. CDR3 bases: TGTGCCAGCAGTACCTACCAAGAGACCCAGTACTTC. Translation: CASSTYQETQYF.

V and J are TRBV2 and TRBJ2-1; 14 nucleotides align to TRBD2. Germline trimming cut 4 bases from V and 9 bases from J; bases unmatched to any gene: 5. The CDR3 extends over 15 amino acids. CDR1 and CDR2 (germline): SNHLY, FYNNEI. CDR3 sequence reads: CASSGTSGRRGEQFF. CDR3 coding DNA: TGTGCCAGCAGTGGGACTAGCGGGAGGCGGGGTGAGCAGTTCTTC.

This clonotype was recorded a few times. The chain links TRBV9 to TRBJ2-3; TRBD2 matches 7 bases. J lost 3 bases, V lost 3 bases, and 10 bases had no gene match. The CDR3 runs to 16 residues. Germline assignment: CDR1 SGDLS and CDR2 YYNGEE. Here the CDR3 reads CASSGLGGRATDTQYF. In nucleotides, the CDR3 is TGTGCCAGCAGCGGGTTAGGTGGGAGGGCGACAGATACGCAGTATTTT.

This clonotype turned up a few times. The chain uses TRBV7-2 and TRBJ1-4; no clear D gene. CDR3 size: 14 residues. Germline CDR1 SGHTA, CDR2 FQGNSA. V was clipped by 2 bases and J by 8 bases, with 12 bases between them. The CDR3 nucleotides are TGTGCCAGCAGCTTAATAGGGTTGGAAGAAAAACTGTTTTTT. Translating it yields CASSLIGLEEKLFF.

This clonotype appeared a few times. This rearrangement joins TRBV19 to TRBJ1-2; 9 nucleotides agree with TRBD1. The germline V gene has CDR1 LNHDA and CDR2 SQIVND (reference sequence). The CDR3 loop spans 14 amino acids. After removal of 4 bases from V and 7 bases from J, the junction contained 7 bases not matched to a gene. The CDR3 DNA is TGTGCCAGTAGTACTTGGACAGGGGTCGGTGGCTACACCTTC. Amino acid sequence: CASSTWTGVGGYTF.

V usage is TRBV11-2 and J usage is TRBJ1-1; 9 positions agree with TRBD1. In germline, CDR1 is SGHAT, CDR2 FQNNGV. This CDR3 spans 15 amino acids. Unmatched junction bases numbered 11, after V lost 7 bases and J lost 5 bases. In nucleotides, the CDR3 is TGTGCCAGCACCAATAGGGGGACAGGGCATACTGAAGCTTTCTTT. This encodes CASTNRGTGHTEAFF.

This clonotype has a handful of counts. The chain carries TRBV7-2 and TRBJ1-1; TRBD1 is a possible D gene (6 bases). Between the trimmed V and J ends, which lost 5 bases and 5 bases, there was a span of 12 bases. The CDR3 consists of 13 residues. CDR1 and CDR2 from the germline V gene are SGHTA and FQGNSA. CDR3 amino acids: CASSRRGLTEAFF. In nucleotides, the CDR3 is TGTGCCAGCAGCCGCAGGGGATTGACTGAAGCTTTCTTT.

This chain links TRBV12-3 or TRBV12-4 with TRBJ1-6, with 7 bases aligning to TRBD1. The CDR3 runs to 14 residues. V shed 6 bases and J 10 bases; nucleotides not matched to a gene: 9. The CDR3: CASRGTGEGSPLHF. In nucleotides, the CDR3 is TGTGCCAGCAGAGGCACAGGGGAAGGATCACCCCTCCACTTT.